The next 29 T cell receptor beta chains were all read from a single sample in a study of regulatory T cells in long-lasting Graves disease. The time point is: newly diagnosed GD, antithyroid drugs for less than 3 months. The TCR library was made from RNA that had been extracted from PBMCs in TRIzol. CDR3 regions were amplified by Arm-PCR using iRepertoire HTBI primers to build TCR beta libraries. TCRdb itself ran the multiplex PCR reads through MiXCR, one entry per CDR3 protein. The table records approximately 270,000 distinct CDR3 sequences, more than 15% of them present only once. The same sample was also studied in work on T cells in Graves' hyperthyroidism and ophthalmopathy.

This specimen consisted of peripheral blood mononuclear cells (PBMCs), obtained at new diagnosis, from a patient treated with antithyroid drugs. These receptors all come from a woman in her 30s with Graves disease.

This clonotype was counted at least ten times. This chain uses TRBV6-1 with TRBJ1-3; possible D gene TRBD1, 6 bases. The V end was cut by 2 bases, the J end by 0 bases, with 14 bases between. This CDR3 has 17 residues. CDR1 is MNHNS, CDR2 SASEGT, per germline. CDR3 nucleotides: TGTGCCAGCAGTGAAATAGGGGGGTTCCGCTCTGGAAACACCATATATTTT. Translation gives CASSEIGGFRSGNTIYF.

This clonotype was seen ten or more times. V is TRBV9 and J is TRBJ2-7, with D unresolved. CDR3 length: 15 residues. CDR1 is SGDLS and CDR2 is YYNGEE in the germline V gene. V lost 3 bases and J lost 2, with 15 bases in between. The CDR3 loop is CASSGGNLHAYEQYF. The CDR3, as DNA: TGTGCCAGCAGCGGTGGAAACCTCCACGCCTACGAGCAGTACTTC.

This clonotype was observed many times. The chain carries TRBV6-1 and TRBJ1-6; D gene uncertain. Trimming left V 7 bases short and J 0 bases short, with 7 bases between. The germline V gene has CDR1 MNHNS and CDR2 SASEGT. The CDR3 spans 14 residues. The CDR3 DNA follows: TGTGCCAGCATAAGGAGCTCCTATAATTCACCCCTCCACTTT. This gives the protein CASIRSSYNSPLHF.

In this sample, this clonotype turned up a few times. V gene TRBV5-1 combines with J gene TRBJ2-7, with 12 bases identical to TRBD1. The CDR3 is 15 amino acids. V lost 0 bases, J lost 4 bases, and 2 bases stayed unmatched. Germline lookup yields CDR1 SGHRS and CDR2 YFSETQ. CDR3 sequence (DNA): TGCGCCAGCAGCTTGGCGGGACAGGGGGCGTACGAGCAGTACTTC. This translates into CASSLAGQGAYEQYF.

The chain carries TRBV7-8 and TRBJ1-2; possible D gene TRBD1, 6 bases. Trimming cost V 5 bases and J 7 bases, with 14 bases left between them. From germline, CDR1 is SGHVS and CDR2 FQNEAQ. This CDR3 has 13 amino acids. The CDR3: CASSRGHQAGYTF. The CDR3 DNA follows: TGTGCCAGCAGCAGGGGACACCAGGCTGGCTACACCTTC.

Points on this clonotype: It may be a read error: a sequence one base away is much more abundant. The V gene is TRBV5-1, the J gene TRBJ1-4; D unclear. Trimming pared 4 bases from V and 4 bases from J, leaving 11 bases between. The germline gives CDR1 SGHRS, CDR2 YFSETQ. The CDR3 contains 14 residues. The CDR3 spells CASSLAGHNEKLFF. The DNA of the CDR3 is TGCGCCAGCAGCCTGGCAGGCCATAATGAAAAACTGTTTTTT.

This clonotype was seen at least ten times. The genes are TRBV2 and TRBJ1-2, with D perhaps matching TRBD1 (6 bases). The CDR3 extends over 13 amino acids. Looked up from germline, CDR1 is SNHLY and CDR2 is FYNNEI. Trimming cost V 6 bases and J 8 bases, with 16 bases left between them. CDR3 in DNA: TGTGCCAGCAGCCAAGTCTTCAGGGGCGGCTACACCTTC. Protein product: CASSQVFRGGYTF.

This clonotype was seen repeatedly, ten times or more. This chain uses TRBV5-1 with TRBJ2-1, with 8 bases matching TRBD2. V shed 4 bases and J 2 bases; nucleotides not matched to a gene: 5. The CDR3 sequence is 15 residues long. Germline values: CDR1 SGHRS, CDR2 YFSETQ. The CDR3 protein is CASSNLSGTYNEQFF. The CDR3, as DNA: TGCGCCAGCAGCAACCTTAGCGGGACCTACAATGAGCAGTTCTTC.

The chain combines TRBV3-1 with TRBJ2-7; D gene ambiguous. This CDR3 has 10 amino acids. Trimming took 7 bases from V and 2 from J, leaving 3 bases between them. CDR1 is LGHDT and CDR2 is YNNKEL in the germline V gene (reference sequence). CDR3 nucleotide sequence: TGTGCCAGCAAAACCTACGAGCAGTACTTC. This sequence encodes CASKTYEQYF.

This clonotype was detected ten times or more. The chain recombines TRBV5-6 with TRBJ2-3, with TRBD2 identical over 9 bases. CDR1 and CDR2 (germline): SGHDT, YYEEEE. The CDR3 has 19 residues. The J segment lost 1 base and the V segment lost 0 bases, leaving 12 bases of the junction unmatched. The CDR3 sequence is CASSLAGGLAYLGTDTQYF. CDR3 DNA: TGTGCCAGCAGCTTGGCTGGGGGACTAGCCTATTTAGGCACAGATACGCAGTATTTT.

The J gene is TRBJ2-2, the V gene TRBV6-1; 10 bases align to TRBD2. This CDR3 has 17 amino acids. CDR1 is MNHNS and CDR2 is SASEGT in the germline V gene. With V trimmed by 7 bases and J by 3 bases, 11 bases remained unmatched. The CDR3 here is CASTNTLAGVYTGELFF. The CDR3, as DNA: TGTGCCAGCACCAACACCCTAGCGGGGGTGTACACCGGGGAGCTGTTTTTT.

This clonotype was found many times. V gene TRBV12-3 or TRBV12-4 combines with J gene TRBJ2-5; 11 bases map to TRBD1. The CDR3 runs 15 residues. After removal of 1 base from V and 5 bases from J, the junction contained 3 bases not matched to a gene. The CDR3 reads CASSLGTGGAETQYF. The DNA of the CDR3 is TGTGCCAGCAGTTTAGGGACAGGGGGCGCGGAGACCCAGTACTTC.

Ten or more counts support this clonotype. In DNA form, the CDR3 reads TGTGCCAGCAGGTCGGGACAGGGGGTGGGAGGCTACACCTTC. It codes for CASRSGQGVGGYTF. The V call is TRBV6-1, the J call TRBJ1-2; 11 bases are a match to TRBD1. Trimming cost V 6 bases and J 8 bases; bases outside gene matches: 8. Looked up from germline, CDR1 is MNHNS and CDR2 is SASEGT. There are 14 residues in the CDR3.

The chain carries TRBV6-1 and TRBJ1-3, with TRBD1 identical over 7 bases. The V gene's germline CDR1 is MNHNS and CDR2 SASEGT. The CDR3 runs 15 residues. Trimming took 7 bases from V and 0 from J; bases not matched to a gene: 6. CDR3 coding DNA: TGTGCCAGCACGGAAAACAGGGGCTCTGGAAACACCATATATTTT. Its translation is CASTENRGSGNTIYF.

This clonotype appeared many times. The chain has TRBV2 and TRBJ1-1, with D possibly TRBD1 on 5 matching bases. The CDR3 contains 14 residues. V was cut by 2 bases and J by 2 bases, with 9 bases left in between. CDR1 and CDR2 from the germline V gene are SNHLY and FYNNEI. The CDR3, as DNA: TGTGCCAGCAGTGAATACAGGATAAACACTGAAGCTTTCTTT. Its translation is CASSEYRINTEAFF.

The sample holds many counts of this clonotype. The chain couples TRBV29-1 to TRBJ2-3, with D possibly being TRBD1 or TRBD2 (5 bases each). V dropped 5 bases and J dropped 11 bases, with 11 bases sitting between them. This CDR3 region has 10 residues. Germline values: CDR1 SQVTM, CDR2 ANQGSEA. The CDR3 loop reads CSVPGDRQYF. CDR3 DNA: TGCAGCGTTCCCGGGGACCGGCAGTATTTT.

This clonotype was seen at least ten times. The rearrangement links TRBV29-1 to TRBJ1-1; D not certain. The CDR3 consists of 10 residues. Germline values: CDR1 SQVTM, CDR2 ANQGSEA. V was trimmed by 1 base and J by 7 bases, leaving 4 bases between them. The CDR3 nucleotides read TGCAGCGTTGAAGGCCGTGAAGCTTTCTTT. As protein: CSVEGREAFF. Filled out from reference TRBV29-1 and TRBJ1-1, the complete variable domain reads SAVISQKPSRDICQRGTSLTIQCQVDSQVTMMFWYRQQPGQSLTLIATANQGSEATYESGFVIDKFPISRPNLTFSTLTVSNMSPEDSSIYLCSVEGREAFFGQGTRLTVV.

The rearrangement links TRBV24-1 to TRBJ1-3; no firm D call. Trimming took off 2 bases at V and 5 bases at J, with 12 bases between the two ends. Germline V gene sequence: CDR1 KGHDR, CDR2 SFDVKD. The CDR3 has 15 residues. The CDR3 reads CATSDSQDKRNTIYF. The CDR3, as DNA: TGTGCCACCAGTGATTCCCAAGACAAAAGAAACACCATATATTTT.

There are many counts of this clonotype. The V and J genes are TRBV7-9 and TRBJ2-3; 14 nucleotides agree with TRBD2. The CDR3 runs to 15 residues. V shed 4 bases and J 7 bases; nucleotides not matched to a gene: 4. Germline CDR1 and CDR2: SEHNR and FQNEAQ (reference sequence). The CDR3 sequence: CASSSGTSGGHTQYF. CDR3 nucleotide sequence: TGTGCCAGCAGCTCCGGGACTAGCGGGGGTCATACGCAGTATTTT.

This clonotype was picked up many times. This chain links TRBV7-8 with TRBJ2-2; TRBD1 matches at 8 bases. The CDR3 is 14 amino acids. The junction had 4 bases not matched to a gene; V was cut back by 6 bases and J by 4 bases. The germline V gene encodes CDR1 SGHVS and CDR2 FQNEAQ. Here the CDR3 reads CASRTTGATGELFF. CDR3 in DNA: TGTGCCAGCAGGACGACAGGGGCCACCGGGGAGCTGTTTTTT. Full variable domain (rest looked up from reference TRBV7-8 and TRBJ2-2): GAGVSQSPRYKVAKRGQDVALRCDPISGHVSLFWYQQALGQGPEFLTYFQNEAQLDKSGLPSDRFFAERPEGSVSTLKIQRTQQEDSAVYLCASRTTGATGELFFGEGSRLTVL.

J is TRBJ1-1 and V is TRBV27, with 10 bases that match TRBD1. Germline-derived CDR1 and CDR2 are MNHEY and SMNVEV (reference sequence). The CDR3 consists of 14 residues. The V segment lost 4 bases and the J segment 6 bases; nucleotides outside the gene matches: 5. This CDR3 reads CASSSRTGGSEAFF. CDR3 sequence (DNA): TGTGCCAGCAGTTCCCGGACAGGGGGGTCTGAAGCTTTCTTT.

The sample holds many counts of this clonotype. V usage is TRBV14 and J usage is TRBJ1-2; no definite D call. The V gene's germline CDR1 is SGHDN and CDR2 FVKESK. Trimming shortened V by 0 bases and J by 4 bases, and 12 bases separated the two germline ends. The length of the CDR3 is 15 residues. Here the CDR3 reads CASSQENGVPYGYTF. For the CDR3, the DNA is TGTGCCAGCAGCCAAGAAAATGGAGTTCCCTATGGCTACACCTTC.

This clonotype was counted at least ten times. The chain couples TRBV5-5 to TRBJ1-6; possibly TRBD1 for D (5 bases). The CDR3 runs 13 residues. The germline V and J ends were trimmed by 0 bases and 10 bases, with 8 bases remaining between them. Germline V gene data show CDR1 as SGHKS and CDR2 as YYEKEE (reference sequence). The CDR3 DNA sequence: TGTGCCAGCAGCTTGGACGGGGACTCACCCCTCCACTTT. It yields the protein CASSLDGDSPLHF.

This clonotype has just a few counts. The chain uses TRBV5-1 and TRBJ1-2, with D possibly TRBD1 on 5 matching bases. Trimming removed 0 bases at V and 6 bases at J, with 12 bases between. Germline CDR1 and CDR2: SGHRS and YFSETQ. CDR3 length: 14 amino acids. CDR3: CASSLEVGVNGYTF. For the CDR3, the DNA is TGCGCCAGCAGCTTGGAGGTAGGGGTAAATGGCTACACCTTC.

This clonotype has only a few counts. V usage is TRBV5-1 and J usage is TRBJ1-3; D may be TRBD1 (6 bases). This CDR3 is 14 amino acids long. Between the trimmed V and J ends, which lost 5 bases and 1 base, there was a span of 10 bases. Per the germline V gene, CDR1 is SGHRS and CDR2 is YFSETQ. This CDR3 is CASRQGSSGNTIYF. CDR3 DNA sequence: TGCGCCAGCAGACAGGGCAGTTCTGGAAACACCATATATTTT.

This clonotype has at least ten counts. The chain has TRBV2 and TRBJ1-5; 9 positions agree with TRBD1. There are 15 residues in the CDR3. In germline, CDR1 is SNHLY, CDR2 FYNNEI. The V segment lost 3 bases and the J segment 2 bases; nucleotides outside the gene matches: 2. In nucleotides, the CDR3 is TGTGCCAGCAGTGAGCGGACAGGGGGCAATCAGCCCCAGCATTTT. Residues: CASSERTGGNQPQHF.

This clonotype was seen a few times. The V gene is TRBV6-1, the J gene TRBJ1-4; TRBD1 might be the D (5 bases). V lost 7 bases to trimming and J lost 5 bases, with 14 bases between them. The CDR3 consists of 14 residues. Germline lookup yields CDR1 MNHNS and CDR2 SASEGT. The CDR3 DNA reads TGTGCCAGCACCAGCCGGGACGGGAATGAAAAACTGTTTTTT. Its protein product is CASTSRDGNEKLFF.

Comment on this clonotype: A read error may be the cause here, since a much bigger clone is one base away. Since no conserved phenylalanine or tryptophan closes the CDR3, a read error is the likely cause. Here the CDR3 DNA reads TGTGCCAGCAGTTCGACACGAAGCTCCTACAATGAGCAGTTCCTC. It translates to CASSSTRSSYNEQFL. The rearrangement links TRBV3-1 to TRBJ2-1; D is unclear. Germline CDR1 is LGHDT and CDR2 is YNNKEL (reference sequence). V was shortened by 6 bases and J by 0 bases, with 12 bases between the two germline ends. This CDR3 is built from 15 residues.

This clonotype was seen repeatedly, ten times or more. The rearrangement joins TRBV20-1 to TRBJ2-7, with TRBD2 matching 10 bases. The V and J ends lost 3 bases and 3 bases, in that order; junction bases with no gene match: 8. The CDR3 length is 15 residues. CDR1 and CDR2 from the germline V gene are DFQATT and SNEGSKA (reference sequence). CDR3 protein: CSARGSGGTFYEQYF. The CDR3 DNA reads TGCAGTGCTAGGGGTAGCGGGGGGACGTTCTACGAGCAGTACTTC.